The clone carrying this TCR beta chain was detected ten times or more. Its matching antigen is unknown. These data are taken from a study of early T cells in non-severe SARS-CoV-2 infection. Whole-study context: Unsorted whole-blood RNA was sequenced in bulk, leaving chains unpaired. Points from the study as a whole: VDJdb matches were skewed toward anti-spike CD8 T cell responses.

The CDR3 has 13 amino acids. In germline, CDR1 is SGHNT, CDR2 YYREEE (reference sequence). Deletions cut 3 bases from V and 6 bases from J, with 9 bases between. Tagging with unique molecular identifiers was applied to individual cDNA molecules. One entry per CDR3 protein results from TCRdb running MiXCR on the 5' RACE reads. The data hold tens of thousands of distinct CDR3 sequences, with approximately 4.2% observed a single time. The sequence was collected from an adult who was a healthcare worker with PCR-confirmed SARS-CoV-2 infection or an uninfected control (not recorded which). The chain is built from TRBV5-4 and TRBJ2-2; D is possibly TRBD1 or TRBD2 (5 bases each). Specimen: whole blood. The CDR3 region has the DNA TGTGCCAGCAGCTACGGGACGGCCGGGGAGCTGTTTTTT. This sequence encodes CASSYGTAGELFF.